Shown below are 8 T cell receptor beta chains from a single sample sequenced in a study of control samples from healthy donors and cancer patients. TCRdb's table, derived via immunoSEQ multiplex PCR, lists solely in-frame clones and lacks some. The sample holds around 120,000 clones; around 86% are singletons and the top ten take 8% to 9%. Sequencing was performed on blood. The receptor source for this set is a man in his forties in good health.

The V call is TRBV2, the J call TRBJ1-2, with D possibly being TRBD1 (5 bases). CDR1 is SNHLY and CDR2 is FYNNEI in the germline V gene. This CDR3 spans 14 amino acids. The germline V and J ends were trimmed by 8 bases and 4 bases, with 17 bases remaining between them. Here the CDR3 DNA reads TGTGCCAGCCGAGAGCCAGGGTCTCTCTATGGCTACACCTTC. This translates into CASREPGSLYGYTF.

The genes are TRBV9 and TRBJ1-5; TRBD1 matches at 10 bases. The junction had 8 bases not matched to a gene; V was cut back by 0 bases and J by 5 bases. Germline V CDR1 and CDR2: SGDLS, YYNGEE. CDR3 size: 17 residues. CDR3 sequence (DNA): TGTGCCAGCAGCGTAGGACCGGGACAGGGGCCCCATCAGCCCCAGCATTTT. It is translated as CASSVGPGQGPHQPQHF.

The chain links TRBV11-3 to TRBJ2-5, with D perhaps TRBD1 or TRBD2 (5 bases each). The CDR3 length is 15 residues. Germline lookup yields CDR1 SGHNT and CDR2 YENEEA. V was shortened by 3 bases and J by 2 bases, with 13 bases between the two germline ends. This CDR3 is CASSFSGTAQETQYF. For the CDR3, the DNA is TGTGCCAGCAGCTTCTCCGGGACGGCACAAGAGACCCAGTACTTC.

This clone was recorded only once. The rearrangement uses TRBV12-3 or TRBV12-4 and TRBJ1-3; no firm D call. V dropped 6 bases and J dropped 4 bases, with 10 bases sitting between them. The CDR3 covers 13 residues. The CDR3: CASSLHLGNTIYF. CDR3 nucleotide sequence: TGTGCCAGCAGCTTACACTTGGGAAACACCATATATTTT.

This sequence joins TRBV7-9 and TRBJ2-5; 8 bases are shared with TRBD2. The trim removed 5 bases at V and 4 bases at J, leaving 12 bases unmatched. The CDR3 consists of 16 residues. The germline gives CDR1 SEHNR, CDR2 FQNEAQ (reference sequence). The CDR3 DNA reads TGTGCCAGCAGCCGCAACGGGGGGGCGGTGATAGAGACCCAGTACTTC. It codes for CASSRNGGAVIETQYF.

V and J are TRBV5-1 and TRBJ1-6; D gene uncertain. Germline CDR1 and CDR2: SGHRS and YFSETQ. The CDR3 consists of 16 residues. V dropped 4 bases and J dropped 0 bases, with 11 bases sitting between them. CDR3 bases: TGCGCCAGCAGCCCCCAAGGGCCCTCCTATAATTCACCCCTCCACTTT. This sequence encodes CASSPQGPSYNSPLHF.

This clone was seen only once. This rearrangement joins TRBV25-1 to TRBJ1-4, with a possible D match to TRBD1 (5 bases). CDR3 length: 14 residues. The germline V gene encodes CDR1 MGHDK and CDR2 SYGVNS. V lost 2 bases and J 8 bases, leaving 12 bases between the germline ends. The CDR3 region is CASSEGQGKEKLFF. CDR3 bases: TGTGCCAGCAGTGAAGGGCAGGGCAAGGAAAAACTGTTTTTT.

The V and J genes are TRBV12-3 or TRBV12-4 and TRBJ1-1; maybe TRBD1 (6 bases). The CDR3 totals 13 residues. V lost 5 bases and J 8 bases, leaving 15 bases between the germline ends. The CDR3 nucleotides read TGTGCCAGCAGTACCATAGGGGGAGGGGAAGCTTTCTTT. It translates to CASSTIGGGEAFF.